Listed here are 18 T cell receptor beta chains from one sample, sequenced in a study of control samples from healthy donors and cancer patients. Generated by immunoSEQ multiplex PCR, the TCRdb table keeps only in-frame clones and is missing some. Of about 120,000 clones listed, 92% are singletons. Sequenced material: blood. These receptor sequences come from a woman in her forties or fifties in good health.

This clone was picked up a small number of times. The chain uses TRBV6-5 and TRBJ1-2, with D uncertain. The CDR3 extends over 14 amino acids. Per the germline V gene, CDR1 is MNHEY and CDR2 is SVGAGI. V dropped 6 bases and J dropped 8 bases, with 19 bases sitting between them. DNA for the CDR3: TGTGCCAGCAGAGCCGGACCGCCCGAGGACGGCTACACCTTC. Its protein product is CASRAGPPEDGYTF.

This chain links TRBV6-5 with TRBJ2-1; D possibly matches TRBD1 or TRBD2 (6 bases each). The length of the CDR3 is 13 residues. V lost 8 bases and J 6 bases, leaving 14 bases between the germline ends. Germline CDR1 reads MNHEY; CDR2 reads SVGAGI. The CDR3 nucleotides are TGTGCCAGCCGGGGGCCTTTGGGCAATGAGCAGTTCTTC. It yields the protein CASRGPLGNEQFF.

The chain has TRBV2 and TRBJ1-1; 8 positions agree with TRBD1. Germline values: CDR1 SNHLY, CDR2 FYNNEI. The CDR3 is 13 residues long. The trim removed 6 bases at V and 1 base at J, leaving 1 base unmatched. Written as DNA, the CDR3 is TGTGCCAGCAGGGACAGGGCGAACACTGAAGCTTTCTTT. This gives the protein CASRDRANTEAFF.

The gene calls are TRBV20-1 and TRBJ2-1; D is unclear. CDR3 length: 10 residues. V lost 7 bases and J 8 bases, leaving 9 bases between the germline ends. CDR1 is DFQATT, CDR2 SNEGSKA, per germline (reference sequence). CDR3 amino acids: CSVRAHEQFF. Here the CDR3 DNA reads TGCAGTGTCCGGGCCCATGAGCAGTTCTTC.

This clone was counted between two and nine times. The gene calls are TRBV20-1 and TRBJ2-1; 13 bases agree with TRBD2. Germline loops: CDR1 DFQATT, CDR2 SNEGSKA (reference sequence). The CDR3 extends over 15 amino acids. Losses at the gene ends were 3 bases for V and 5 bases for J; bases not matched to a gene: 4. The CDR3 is CSASQGTSGNNEQFF. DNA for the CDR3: TGCAGTGCTAGTCAGGGGACTAGCGGGAACAATGAGCAGTTCTTC.

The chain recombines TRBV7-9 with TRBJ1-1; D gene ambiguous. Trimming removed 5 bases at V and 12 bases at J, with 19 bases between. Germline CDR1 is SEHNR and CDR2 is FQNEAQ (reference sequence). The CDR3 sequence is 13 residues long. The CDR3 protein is CASSPGGTALSFF. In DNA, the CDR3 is TGTGCCAGCAGCCCAGGCGGAACCGCGTTATCTTTCTTT.

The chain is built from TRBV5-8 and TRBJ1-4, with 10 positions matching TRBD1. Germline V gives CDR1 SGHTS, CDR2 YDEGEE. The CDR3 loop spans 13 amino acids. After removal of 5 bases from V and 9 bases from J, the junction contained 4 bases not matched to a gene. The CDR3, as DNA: TGTGCCAGCAGACCGGGACAGGGGAAAAAACTGTTTTTT. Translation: CASRPGQGKKLFF.

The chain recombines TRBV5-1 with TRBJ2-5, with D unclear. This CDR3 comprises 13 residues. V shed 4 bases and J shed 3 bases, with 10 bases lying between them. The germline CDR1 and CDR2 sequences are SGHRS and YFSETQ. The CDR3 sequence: CASSQPSKETQYF. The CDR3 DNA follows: TGCGCCAGCAGCCAACCCTCAAAAGAGACCCAGTACTTC. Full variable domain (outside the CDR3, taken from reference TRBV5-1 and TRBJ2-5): KAGVTQTPRYLIKTRGQQVTLSCSPISGHRSVSWYQQTPGQGLQFLFEYFSETQRNKGNFPGRFSGRQFSNSRSEMNVSTLELGDSALYLCASSQPSKETQYFGPGTRLLVL.

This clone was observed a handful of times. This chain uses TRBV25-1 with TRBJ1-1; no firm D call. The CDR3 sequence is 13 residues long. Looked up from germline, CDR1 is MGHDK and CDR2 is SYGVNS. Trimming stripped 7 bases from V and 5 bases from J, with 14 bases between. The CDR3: CASKTGLWTEAFF. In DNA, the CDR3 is TGTGCCAGCAAAACCGGGCTGTGGACTGAAGCTTTCTTT.

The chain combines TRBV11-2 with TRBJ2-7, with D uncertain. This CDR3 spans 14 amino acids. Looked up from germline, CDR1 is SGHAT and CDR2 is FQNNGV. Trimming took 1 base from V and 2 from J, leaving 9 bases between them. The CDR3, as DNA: TGTGCCAGCAGCTTAGTCAGGAAAACCTACGAGCAGTACTTC. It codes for CASSLVRKTYEQYF.

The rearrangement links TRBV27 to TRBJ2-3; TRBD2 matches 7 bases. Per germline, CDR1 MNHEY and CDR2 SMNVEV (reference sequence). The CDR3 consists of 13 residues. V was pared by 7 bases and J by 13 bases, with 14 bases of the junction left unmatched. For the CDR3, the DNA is TGTGCCAGCAATAAAGATCACGGCGGGAGAGAGTATTTT. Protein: CASNKDHGGREYF.

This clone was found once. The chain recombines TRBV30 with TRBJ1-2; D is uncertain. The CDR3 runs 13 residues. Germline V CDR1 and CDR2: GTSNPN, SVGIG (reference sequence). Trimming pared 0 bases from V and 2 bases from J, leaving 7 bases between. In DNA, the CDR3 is TGTGCCTGGAGTGTGCTAGGAAACTATGGCTACACCTTC. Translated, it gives CAWSVLGNYGYTF.

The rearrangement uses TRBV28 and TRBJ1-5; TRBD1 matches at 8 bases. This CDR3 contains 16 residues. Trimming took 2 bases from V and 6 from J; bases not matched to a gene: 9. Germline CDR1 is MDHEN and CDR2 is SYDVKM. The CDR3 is CASSLTLGRGPQPQHF. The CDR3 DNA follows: TGTGCCAGCAGTTTAACGCTCGGCAGGGGGCCTCAGCCCCAGCATTTT.

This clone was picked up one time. CDR3: CASSRLGANYGYTF. The DNA of the CDR3 is TGCGCCAGCAGCCGGCTGGGGGCTAACTATGGCTACACCTTC. The J gene is TRBJ1-2, the V gene TRBV4-1; perhaps TRBD1 as D (5 bases). In germline, CDR1 is MGHRA, CDR2 YSYEKL. The CDR3 runs to 14 residues. Trimming took 4 bases from V and 0 from J, leaving 9 bases between them.

The CDR3 loop reads CASSLGRVMTGYGYTF. CDR3 DNA sequence: TGTGCCAGCAGCTTGGGGCGGGTCATGACAGGCTATGGCTACACCTTC. The genes are TRBV5-6 and TRBJ1-2; tentative D call: TRBD1 (6 bases). V dropped 0 bases and J dropped 4 bases, with 16 bases sitting between them. The germline CDR1 and CDR2 sequences are SGHDT and YYEEEE. The CDR3 consists of 16 residues.

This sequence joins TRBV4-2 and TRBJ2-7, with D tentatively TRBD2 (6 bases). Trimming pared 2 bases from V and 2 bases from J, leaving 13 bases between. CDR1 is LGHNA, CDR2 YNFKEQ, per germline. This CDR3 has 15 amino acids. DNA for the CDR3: TGTGCCAGCAGCCAAATCGGGGGACTTACCTACGAGCAGTACTTC. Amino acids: CASSQIGGLTYEQYF.

The CDR3 bases are TGCGCCAGCAGCTTGTTCCGGGGGGCATACAATGAGCAGTTCTTC. This encodes CASSLFRGAYNEQFF. The chain combines TRBV5-1 with TRBJ2-1; weak D call: TRBD2 (7 bases). Per the germline V gene, CDR1 is SGHRS and CDR2 is YFSETQ. This CDR3 region has 15 residues. Between the trimmed V and J ends, which lost 1 base and 4 bases, there was a span of 12 bases.

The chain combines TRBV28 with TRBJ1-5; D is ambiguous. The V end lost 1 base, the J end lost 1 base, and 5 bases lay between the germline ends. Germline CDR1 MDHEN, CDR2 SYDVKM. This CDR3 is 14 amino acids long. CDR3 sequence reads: CASSLSGSNQPQHF. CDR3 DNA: TGTGCCAGCAGTTTATCAGGCAGCAATCAGCCCCAGCATTTT.